This is a list of T cell receptor beta chains from one sample in a study of blood T cells in healthy people across ages. TCRdb itself ran the 5' RACE reads through MiXCR, one entry per CDR3 protein. The sample lists about 1,000,000 distinct CDR3 sequences; more than 35% were seen once. The sequencing sample was made of blood. All receptors derive from a woman aged 60-75 years in good health. CDR3s include the opening cysteine and the closing phenylalanine or tryptophan. D genes are given only for firm matches. Size tells how often a clone was seen (once, few, many) or the class of an expanded clone, and some rows leave it out.

v_gene	j_gene	d_gene	abundance	CDR3nt	CDR3aa
TRBV9	TRBJ1-1	.	few	TGTGCCAGCAGCCCGACAGATAACACTGAAGCTTTCTTT	CASSPTDNTEAFF
TRBV3-1	TRBJ2-6	.	.	TGTGCCAGCAGCTCGCTTCAGGGAAAGTCTGGGGCCAACGTCCTGACTTTC	CASSSLQGKSGANVLTF
TRBV18	TRBJ2-1	.	few	TGTGCCAGCTCACCACCGTTACCTCAGAGGGGGAATGAGCAGTTCTTC	CASSPPLPQRGNEQFF
TRBV5-1	TRBJ2-1	TRBD2	.	TGCGCCAGCAGCCCGGTAGCGGGAGGCCACAATGAGCAGGTCTTC	CASSPVAGGHNEQVF
TRBV12-5	TRBJ2-3	.	.	TGTACTAGTGGTTTGGCTACAATGGGTACGCAGTATTTT	CTSGLATMGTQYF
TRBV28	TRBJ1-2	.	once	TGTGCCAGCAGCCAAAGGGGAGGGCCCTTTGGCTACACCTTC	CASSQRGGPFGYTF
TRBV29-1	TRBJ1-2	TRBD1	.	TGCAGCGTGGGGGCCGACAGGGCGACTGGCTACACCTTC	CSVGADRATGYTF
TRBV6-2/TRBV6-3	TRBJ2-7	TRBD1	.	TGTGCCAGCAAACCAGGGGGTTCCTACGAGCAGTACTTC	CASKPGGSYEQYF
TRBV28	TRBJ2-7	.	.	TGTGCCAGCAGCTTGACGGTGCAGTACTTC	CASSLTVQYF
TRBV27	TRBJ1-2	TRBD1	once	TGTGCCAGCAGTTTATCCTCCATTCAGCGGACAGGGGGCGTATGGGGCTACACCTTC	CASSLSSIQRTGGVWGYTF
TRBV18	TRBJ1-1	.	.	TGTGCCAGCTCACCGATTGGACAGAAGAACACTGAAGCTTTCTTT	CASSPIGQKNTEAFF
TRBV20-1	TRBJ2-1	.	few	TGCAGTGCTGACCCATTGTCTGGAGGGCCCTTGGGTGAGCAGTTCTTC	CSADPLSGGPLGEQFF
TRBV14	TRBJ2-3	.	few	TGTGCCAGCAGCCAAAGTAAGGGGCGCTGGGATACGCAGTATTTT	CASSQSKGRWDTQYF
TRBV20-1	TRBJ2-3	TRBD1	.	TGCAGTGTTTTTGGGGACAGGGGCACAGATACGCAGTATTTT	CSVFGDRGTDTQYF
TRBV20-1	TRBJ2-7	.	few	TGCAGTGCTAGTCCCCAAGCGAGCTTTGAGAACGAGCAGTACTTC	CSASPQASFENEQYF
TRBV14	TRBJ1-4	.	.	TGTGCCAGCAGCCGGATCGACCTTGGGGCTAATGAAAAACTGTTTTTT	CASSRIDLGANEKLFF
TRBV25-1	TRBJ1-2	.	.	TGTGCCAGCAGTGACTCAAGTGGCTACACCTTC	CASSDSSGYTF
TRBV12-5	TRBJ2-1	TRBD1	.	TGTGCTAGTGGTAATCAGGGGGCTTCTTACAATGAGCAGTTCTTC	CASGNQGASYNEQFF
TRBV4-2	TRBJ2-2	TRBD1	.	TGTGCCAGCAGCTATACAGGGGCTTACACCGGGGAGCTGTTTTTT	CASSYTGAYTGELFF
TRBV5-1	TRBJ2-1	.	few	TGCGCCAGCAGCCGTAGCGGTTACAATGAGCAGTTCTTC	CASSRSGYNEQFF
TRBV7-9	TRBJ2-1	.	.	TGTGCCAGCAGCAGAGGGGGGGGAACTTACAATGAGCAGTTCTTC	CASSRGGGTYNEQFF
TRBV2	TRBJ2-7	.	.	TGTGCCAGCAGCGTCGAGGAAGGAAACTACGAGCAGTACTTC	CASSVEEGNYEQYF
TRBV21-1	TRBJ2-5	.	few	TGTGCCAGCAGCACCCTAGCGGTACAAGAGACCCAGTACTTC	CASSTLAVQETQYF
TRBV2	TRBJ1-2	.	.	TGTGCCAGCAGTTTTGACGAGGACTATGGCTACACCTTC	CASSFDEDYGYTF
TRBV29-1	TRBJ2-3	.	.	TGCAGCGTTGGCAGGGGGGTAGATACGCAGTATTTT	CSVGRGVDTQYF
TRBV20-1	TRBJ1-5	.	.	TGCAGTGCGAGTCGGATGGGTCAGCCCCAGCATTTT	CSASRMGQPQHF
TRBV6-2/TRBV6-3	TRBJ2-3	TRBD2	few	TGTGCCAGCAAGGGGAACGGGAGGGCCGATTCAGATACGCAGTATTTT	CASKGNGRADSDTQYF
TRBV9	TRBJ2-5	.	few	TGTGCCAGCAGCGCTGGGGCCGTATTGGAGACCCAGTACTTC	CASSAGAVLETQYF
TRBV2	TRBJ2-7	.	.	TGTGCCAGCAAAGGCCTAGCCGACCCTAGCTCCTACAATGAGCAGTACTTC	CASKGLADPSSYNEQYF
TRBV10-3	TRBJ2-7	.	many	TGTGCCATCAGTGAGAACTACGAGCAGTACTTC	CAISENYEQYF
TRBV24-1	TRBJ1-6	.	.	TGTGCCACCAGTGAGGGGACCACGGCTTCACCCCTCCACTTT	CATSEGTTASPLHF
TRBV12-3/TRBV12-4	TRBJ2-1	TRBD2	.	TGTGCCATCCTTAGCGGGAGAGAGGGCAATGAGCAGTTCTTC	CAILSGREGNEQFF
TRBV7-3	TRBJ2-5	TRBD2	.	TGTGCCAGCGGGCTAGCGGGAGTGGCGGGTGAGACCCAGTACTTC	CASGLAGVAGETQYF
TRBV5-1	TRBJ2-5	TRBD1	.	TGCGCCAGCAGCTTGGTCAGGGGGCAGGAAGAGACCCAGTACTTC	CASSLVRGQEETQYF
TRBV3-1	TRBJ2-5	TRBD2	.	TGTGCCAGCACCCTTGGGCTAGCGGGAGCAGGCGAGACCCAGTACTTC	CASTLGLAGAGETQYF
TRBV27	TRBJ2-7	.	few	TGTGCCAGCAGCCGAGGGACAGAGCAGTACTTC	CASSRGTEQYF
TRBV9	TRBJ2-5	TRBD1	.	TGTGCCAGCAGCTCGTCCTCCGGGACAGGGATTTGGGAGACCCAGTACTTC	CASSSSSGTGIWETQYF
TRBV29-1	TRBJ1-2	.	.	TGCAGCGTGGTAAAGGGGCATGGCTACACCTTC	CSVVKGHGYTF
TRBV2	TRBJ2-1	.	.	TGTGCCAGCAGTGGATTGCGATGGACGGGGGAGCAGTTCTTC	CASSGLRWTGEQFF
TRBV20-1	TRBJ2-3	.	.	TGCAGTGCTAGAGACGATGGGCGGGGCACAGATACGCAGTATTTT	CSARDDGRGTDTQYF
TRBV5-1	TRBJ2-5	TRBD2	.	TGCGCCAGCAGCCCCGGGGTGGCTAGCGGGAGCCTAAGAGAGACCCAGTACTTC	CASSPGVASGSLRETQYF
TRBV12-3/TRBV12-4	TRBJ2-3	TRBD1	.	TGTGCCAGCAGCCCCGGGACAGGGGGGATAGATACGCAGTATTTT	CASSPGTGGIDTQYF
TRBV2	TRBJ2-1	TRBD2	few	TGTGCCAGCAGTCCGGGACTAGCGGGAATCTACAATGAGCAGTTCTTC	CASSPGLAGIYNEQFF
TRBV2	TRBJ2-5	.	.	TGTGCCAGCACCGAGGTAGCGGACCAAGAGACCCAGTACTTC	CASTEVADQETQYF
TRBV20-1	TRBJ2-7	TRBD1	few	TGCAGTGCTGATCAGACAGGGGGCTCCTACGAGCAGTACTTC	CSADQTGGSYEQYF
TRBV7-9	TRBJ1-2	.	once	TGTGCCAGCAGCTTAAGTTTTGCTGGCTACACCTTC	CASSLSFAGYTF
TRBV20-1	TRBJ2-1	TRBD2	.	TGCAGTGCTAGAGTCTTAGCGGGAGCCCACTCCCACAATGAGCAGTTCTTC	CSARVLAGAHSHNEQFF
TRBV6-5	TRBJ2-5	TRBD2	.	TGTGCCGGCAGTTACCGGACTAGCGGGAGGAAAGAGACCCAGTACTTC	CAGSYRTSGRKETQYF
TRBV28	TRBJ2-1	TRBD1	.	TGTGCCAGCAGTTTTTTGTGGGGGACAGGGATCCACAATGAGCAGTTCTTC	CASSFLWGTGIHNEQFF
TRBV20-1	TRBJ2-3	TRBD2	.	TGCAGTGCTAGAGTGGGACTAGCGGGAGCCGTAGATACGCAGTATTTT	CSARVGLAGAVDTQYF
TRBV9	TRBJ1-4	.	.	TGTGCCAGCAGCGCCACAGGGAGCGGTAATGAAAAACTGTTTTTT	CASSATGSGNEKLFF
TRBV2	TRBJ2-6	.	once	TGTGCCAGCGCTAAATCTGGGGCCAACGTCCTGACTTTC	CASAKSGANVLTF
TRBV10-3	TRBJ2-3	.	.	TGTGCCATCAGTGAGCTAGTCACAGATACGCAGTATTTT	CAISELVTDTQYF
TRBV20-1	TRBJ2-7	TRBD1	.	TGCAGTGCTAGTGAGGGGACAGGGCAGTACTTC	CSASEGTGQYF
TRBV29-1	TRBJ2-3	.	.	TGCAGCGTTGACAGTAGGTACCGCAGGGGCACAGATACGCAGTATTTT	CSVDSRYRRGTDTQYF
TRBV6-6	TRBJ2-7	.	few	TGTGCCAGCAGCAGCACGGGACTTTCCTTCCACGAGCAGTACTTC	CASSSTGLSFHEQYF
TRBV9	TRBJ2-5	.	.	TGTGCCAGCAGCGTAGGCGGGGCCGGGCAAGAGACCCAGTACTTC	CASSVGGAGQETQYF